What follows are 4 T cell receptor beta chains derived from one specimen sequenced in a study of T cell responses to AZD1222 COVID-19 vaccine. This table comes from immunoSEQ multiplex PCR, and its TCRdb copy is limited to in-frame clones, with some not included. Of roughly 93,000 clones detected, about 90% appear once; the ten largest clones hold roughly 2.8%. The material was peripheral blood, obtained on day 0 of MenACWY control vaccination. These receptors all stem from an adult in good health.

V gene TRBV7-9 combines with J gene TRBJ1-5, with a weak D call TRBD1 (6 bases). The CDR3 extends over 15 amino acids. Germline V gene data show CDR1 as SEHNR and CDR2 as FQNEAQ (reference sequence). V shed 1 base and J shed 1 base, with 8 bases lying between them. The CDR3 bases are TGTGCCAGCAGCTTAGGGACAGCAAGCAATCAGCCCCAGCATTTT. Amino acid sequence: CASSLGTASNQPQHF.

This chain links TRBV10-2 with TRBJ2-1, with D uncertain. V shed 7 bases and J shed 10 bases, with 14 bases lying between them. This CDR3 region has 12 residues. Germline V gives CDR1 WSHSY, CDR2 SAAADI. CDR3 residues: CASTAPVGEQFF. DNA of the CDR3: TGCGCCAGCACCGCGCCAGTAGGCGAGCAGTTCTTC.

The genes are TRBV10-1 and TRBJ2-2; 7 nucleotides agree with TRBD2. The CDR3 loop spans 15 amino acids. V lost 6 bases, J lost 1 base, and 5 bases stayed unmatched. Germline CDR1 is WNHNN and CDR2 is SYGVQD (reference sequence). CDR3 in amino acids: CASSLKRGNTGELFF. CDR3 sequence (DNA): TGCGCCAGCAGCCTTAAGCGGGGGAACACCGGGGAGCTGTTTTTT.

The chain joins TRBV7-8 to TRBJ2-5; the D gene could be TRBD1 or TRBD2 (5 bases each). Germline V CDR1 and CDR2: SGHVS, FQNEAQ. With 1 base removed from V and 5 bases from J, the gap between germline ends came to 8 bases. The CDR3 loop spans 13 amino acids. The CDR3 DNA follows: TGTGCCAGCAGCTTAGTGGGGGAGGAGACCCAGTACTTC. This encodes CASSLVGEETQYF.